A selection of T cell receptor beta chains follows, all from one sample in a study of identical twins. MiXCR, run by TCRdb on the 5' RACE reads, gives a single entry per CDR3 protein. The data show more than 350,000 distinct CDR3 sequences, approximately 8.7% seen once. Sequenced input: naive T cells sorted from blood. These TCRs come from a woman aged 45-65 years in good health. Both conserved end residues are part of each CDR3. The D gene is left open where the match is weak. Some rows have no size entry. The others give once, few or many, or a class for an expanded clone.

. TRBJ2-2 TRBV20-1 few CSARVLSNTGELFF TGCAGTGCTAGAGTACTAAGCAACACCGGGGAGCTGTTTTTT
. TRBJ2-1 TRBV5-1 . CASSLGATYNEQFF TGCGCCAGCAGCTTGGGCGCCACCTACAATGAGCAGTTCTTC
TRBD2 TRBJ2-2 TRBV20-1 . CSARSSGLSTGLAGELFF TGCAGTGCTAGATCCTCGGGACTATCAACTGGTTTGGCCGGGGAGCTGTTTTTT
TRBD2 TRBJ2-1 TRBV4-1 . CASSQGQGPASGRAGRAYNEQFF TGCGCCAGCAGCCAAGGACAGGGTCCGGCTAGCGGGAGGGCCGGAAGAGCCTACAATGAGCAGTTCTTC
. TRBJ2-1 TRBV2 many CASMSNDGEAEQFF TGTGCCAGCATGAGTAATGACGGGGAGGCTGAGCAGTTCTTC
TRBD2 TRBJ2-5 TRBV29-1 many CSVGWVASGPQETQYF TGCAGCGTTGGCTGGGTGGCTAGCGGGCCACAAGAGACCCAGTACTTC
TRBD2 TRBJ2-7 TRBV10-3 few CAISATSDYEQYF TGTGCCATCAGTGCCACTAGCGACTACGAGCAGTACTTC
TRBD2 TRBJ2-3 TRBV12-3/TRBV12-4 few CASSFLGGSVQYF TGTGCCAGCAGTTTTCTCGGCGGGAGTGTGCAGTATTTT
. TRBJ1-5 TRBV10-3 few CAISDLGSNQPQHF TGTGCCATCAGTGACCTCGGAAGCAATCAGCCCCAGCATTTT
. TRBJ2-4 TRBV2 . CAIRSLADKNIQYF TGTGCCATACGCTCGTTAGCGGATAAAAACATTCAGTACTTC
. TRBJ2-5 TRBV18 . CASSPQYQETQYF TGTGCCAGCTCACCACAGTACCAAGAGACCCAGTACTTC
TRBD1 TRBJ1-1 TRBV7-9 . CASSSVGGQARWNTEAFF TGTGCCAGCAGCTCCGTCGGAGGACAGGCAAGGTGGAACACTGAAGCTTTCTTT
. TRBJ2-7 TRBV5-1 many CASSLYSGAGYEQYF TGCGCCAGCAGCTTGTACTCAGGGGCTGGATACGAGCAGTACTTC
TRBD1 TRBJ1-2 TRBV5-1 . CASRQGVERNYGYTF TGCGCCAGCAGACAGGGGGTAGAACGGAACTATGGCTACACCTTC
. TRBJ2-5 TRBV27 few CASSNPGQLETQYF TGTGCCAGCTCTAATCCGGGACAACTAGAGACCCAGTACTTC
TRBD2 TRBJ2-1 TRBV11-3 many CASSPGLAELNEQFF TGTGCCAGCAGTCCGGGACTAGCGGAACTTAATGAGCAGTTCTTC
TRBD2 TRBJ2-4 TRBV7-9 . CASSVSTSGSLWDIQYF TGTGCCAGCAGCGTCTCCACTAGCGGGAGCCTTTGGGACATTCAGTACTTC
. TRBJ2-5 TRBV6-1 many CATEVGPGAMETQYF TGTGCCACCGAGGTGGGACCCGGGGCGATGGAGACCCAGTACTTC
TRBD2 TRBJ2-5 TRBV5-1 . CASSFWGGQETQYF TGCGCCAGCAGCTTCTGGGGGGGGCAAGAGACCCAGTACTTC
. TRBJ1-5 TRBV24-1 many CATQGRQWSKSQSPQHF TGTGCCACCCAAGGGAGGCAGTGGTCTAAATCTCAGTCGCCCCAGCATTTT
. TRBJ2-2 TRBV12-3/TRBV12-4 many CASSFLRGTGELFF TGTGCCAGCAGTTTTCTGAGGGGAACCGGGGAGCTGTTTTTT
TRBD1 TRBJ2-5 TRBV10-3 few CAISDNRGRETQYF TGTGCCATCAGTGATAACAGGGGGCGGGAGACCCAGTACTTC
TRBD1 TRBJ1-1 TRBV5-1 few CASSYRQGSGTEAFF TGCGCCAGCAGCTACCGACAGGGGTCGGGCACTGAAGCTTTCTTT
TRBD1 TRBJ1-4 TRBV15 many CATSDGLTGENEKLFF TGTGCCACCAGCGACGGACTGACAGGGGAGAATGAAAAACTGTTTTTT
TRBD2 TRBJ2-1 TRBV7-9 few CAGEASGRVSSYNEQFF TGTGCCGGCGAGGCTAGCGGGAGGGTAAGCTCCTACAATGAGCAGTTCTTC
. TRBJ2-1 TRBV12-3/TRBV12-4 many CASRASSSYNEQFF TGTGCCAGCAGGGCAAGTAGCTCCTACAATGAGCAGTTCTTC